The T cell receptor (beta chain) under discussion was sequenced for a study of graft-versus-host responses after intestinal transplantation. Background on the study: For two to four years after anti-thymocyte globulin induction, all recipients took tacrolimus and steroids.

General observations from the study: Allografts carried high graft-versus-host to host-versus-graft clonal ratios in patients having graft-donor T cell macrochimerism. Peak GvH clone levels in circulation were associated with early post-transplant HvG declines.

Generated by immunoSEQ multiplex PCR, the TCRdb table keeps only in-frame clones and is missing some. This table holds some 25,000 clones, around nine tenths found once. A remark on this clone: Antigen: not known.

The CDR3 has 14 amino acids. V gave up 3 bases and J gave up 7 bases, with 10 bases separating them. The V gene's germline CDR1 is MRHNA and CDR2 SNTAGT. The chain has TRBV6-4 and TRBJ1-6; D might be TRBD1 (6 bases). Here the sequenced sample was PBMCs, taken almost 40 days after intestinal transplant. The clonotype comes from a human patient who received an intestinal transplant, so some T cells may come from the graft donor. CDR3 sequence (DNA): TGTGCCAGCAGTGAGGGCAGGGGAAATTCACCCCTCCACTTT. It codes for CASSEGRGNSPLHF.